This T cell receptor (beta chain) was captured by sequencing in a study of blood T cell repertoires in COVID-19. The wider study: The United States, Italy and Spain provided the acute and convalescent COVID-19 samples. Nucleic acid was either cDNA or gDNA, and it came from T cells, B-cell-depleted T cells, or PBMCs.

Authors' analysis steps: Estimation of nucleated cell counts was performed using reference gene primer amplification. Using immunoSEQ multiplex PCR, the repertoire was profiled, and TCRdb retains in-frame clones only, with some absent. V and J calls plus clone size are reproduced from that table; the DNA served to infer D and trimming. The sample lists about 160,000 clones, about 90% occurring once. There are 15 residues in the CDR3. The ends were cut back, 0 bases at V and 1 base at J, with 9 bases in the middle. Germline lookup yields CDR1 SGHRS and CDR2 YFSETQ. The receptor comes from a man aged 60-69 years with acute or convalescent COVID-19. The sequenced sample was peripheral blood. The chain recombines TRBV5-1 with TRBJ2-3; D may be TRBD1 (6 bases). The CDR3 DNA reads TGCGCCAGCAGCTTGGTGGGGGCGCGCACAGATACGCAGTATTTT. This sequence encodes CASSLVGARTDTQYF.